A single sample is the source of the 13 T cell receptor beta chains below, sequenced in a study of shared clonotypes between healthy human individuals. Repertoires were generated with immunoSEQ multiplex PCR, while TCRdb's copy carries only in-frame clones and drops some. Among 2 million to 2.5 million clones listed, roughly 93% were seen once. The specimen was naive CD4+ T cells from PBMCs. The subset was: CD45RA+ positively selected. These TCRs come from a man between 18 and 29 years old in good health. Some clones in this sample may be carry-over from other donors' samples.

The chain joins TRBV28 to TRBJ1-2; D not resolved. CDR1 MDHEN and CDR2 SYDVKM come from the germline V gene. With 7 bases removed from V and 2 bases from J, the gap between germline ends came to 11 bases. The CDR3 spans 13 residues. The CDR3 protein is CASKVGTNYGYTF. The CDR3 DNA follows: TGTGCCAGCAAAGTGGGAACAAACTATGGCTACACCTTC.

Here the CDR3 reads CASSLRKITEDLRQQYF. The DNA of the CDR3 is TGTGCCAGCAGCTTGCGCAAGATTACAGAAGACCTACGACAGCAGTACTTC. J is TRBJ2-7 and V is TRBV5-6, with D hard to call. Trimming cost V 1 base and J 8 bases, with 25 bases left between them. CDR3 length: 17 amino acids. CDR1 SGHDT and CDR2 YYEEEE come from the germline V gene.

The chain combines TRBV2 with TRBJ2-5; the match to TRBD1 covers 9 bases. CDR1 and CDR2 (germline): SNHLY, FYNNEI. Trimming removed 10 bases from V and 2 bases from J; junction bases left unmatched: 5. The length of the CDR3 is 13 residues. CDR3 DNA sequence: TGTGCCATCGAGGACAGGGGTCAAGAGACCCAGTACTTC. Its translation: CAIEDRGQETQYF.

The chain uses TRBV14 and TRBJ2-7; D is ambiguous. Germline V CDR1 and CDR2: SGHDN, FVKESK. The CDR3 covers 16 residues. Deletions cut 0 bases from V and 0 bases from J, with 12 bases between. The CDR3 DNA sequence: TGTGCCAGCAGCCAAGAGAACTTCCGGAGCTCCTACGAGCAGTACTTC. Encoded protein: CASSQENFRSSYEQYF.

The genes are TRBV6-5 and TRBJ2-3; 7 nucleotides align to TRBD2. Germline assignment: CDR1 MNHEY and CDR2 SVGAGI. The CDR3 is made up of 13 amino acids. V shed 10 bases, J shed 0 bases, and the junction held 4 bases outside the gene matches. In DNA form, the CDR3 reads TGTGCCACCAAGCGGGGTAGCACAGATACGCAGTATTTT. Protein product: CATKRGSTDTQYF.

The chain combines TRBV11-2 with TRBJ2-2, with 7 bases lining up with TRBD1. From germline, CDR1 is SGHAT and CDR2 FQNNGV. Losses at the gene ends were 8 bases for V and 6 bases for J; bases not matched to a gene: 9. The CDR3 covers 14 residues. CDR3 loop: CASLSGTAPGELFF. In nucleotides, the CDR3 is TGTGCCAGCCTTTCCGGGACAGCCCCCGGGGAGCTGTTTTTT.

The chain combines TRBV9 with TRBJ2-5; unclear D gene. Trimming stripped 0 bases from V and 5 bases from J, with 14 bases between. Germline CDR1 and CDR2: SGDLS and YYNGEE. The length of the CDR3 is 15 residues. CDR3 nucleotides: TGTGCCAGCAGCGTAGTCCCGGGTGCGTGGGAGACCCAGTACTTC. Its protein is CASSVVPGAWETQYF.

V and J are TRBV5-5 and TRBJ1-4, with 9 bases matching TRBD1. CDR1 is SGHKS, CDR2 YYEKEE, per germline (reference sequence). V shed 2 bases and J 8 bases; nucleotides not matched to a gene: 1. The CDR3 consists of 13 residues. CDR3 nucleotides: TGTGCCAGCAGCTTAGACAGGGGGGAAAAACTGTTTTTT. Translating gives CASSLDRGEKLFF.

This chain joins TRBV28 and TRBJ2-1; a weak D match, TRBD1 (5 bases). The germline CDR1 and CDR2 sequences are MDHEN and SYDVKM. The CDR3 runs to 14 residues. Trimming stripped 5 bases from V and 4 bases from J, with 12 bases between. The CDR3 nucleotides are TGTGCCAGCAGTCACAGGTCGGGTTACAATGAGCAGTTCTTC. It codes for CASSHRSGYNEQFF.

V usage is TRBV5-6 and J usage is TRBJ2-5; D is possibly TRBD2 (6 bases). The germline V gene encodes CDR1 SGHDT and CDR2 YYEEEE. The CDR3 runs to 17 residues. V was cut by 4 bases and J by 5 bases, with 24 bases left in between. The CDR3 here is CASSPGPYGTALETQYF. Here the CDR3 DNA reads TGTGCCAGCAGCCCAGGACCTTATGGGACTGCTCTGGAGACCCAGTACTTC.

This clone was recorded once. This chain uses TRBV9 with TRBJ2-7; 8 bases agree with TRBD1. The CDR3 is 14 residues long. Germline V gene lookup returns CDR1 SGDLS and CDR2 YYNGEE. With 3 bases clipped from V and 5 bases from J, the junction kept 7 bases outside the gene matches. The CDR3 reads CASSGDRRWDEQYF. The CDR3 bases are TGTGCCAGCAGCGGGGACAGGAGGTGGGACGAGCAGTACTTC.

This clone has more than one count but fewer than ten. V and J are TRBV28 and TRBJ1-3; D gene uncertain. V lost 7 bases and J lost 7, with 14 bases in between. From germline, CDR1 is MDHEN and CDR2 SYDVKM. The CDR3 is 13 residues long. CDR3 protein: CASNHLPGNTIYF. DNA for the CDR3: TGTGCCAGCAACCACCTACCGGGTAACACCATATATTTT.

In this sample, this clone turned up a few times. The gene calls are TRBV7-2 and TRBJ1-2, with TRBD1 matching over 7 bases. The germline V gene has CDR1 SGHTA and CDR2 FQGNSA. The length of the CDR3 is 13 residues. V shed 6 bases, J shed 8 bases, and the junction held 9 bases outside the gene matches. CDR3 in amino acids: CASSLTGVRGYTF. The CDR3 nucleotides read TGTGCCAGCAGTCTTACAGGGGTGAGGGGCTACACCTTC.